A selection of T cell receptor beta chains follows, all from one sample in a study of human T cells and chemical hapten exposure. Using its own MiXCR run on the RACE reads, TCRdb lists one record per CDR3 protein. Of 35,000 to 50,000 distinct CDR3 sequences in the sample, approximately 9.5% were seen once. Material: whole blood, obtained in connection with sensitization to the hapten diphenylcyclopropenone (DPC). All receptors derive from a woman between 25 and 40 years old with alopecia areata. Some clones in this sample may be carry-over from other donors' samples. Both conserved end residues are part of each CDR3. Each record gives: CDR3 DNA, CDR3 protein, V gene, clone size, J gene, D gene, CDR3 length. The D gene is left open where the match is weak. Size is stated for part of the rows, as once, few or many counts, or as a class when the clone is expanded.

TGTGCCAGCAGCCAAACGTCCAGGGGATTTGAAGCTTTCTTT	CASSQTSRGFEAFF	TRBV7-2	.	TRBJ1-1	.	14
TGTGCCAGCAGCTTAGATGGCAGAGCAGGAACTGAAGCTTTCTTT	CASSLDGRAGTEAFF	TRBV7-9	few	TRBJ1-1	.	15
TGTGCCAGCAAATTAGGACAGGGTCCCTACAATGAGCAGTTCTTC	CASKLGQGPYNEQFF	TRBV5-5	.	TRBJ2-1	TRBD1	15
TGCGCCAGCAGCTTGGACGGATATAATGAAAAACTGTTTTTT	CASSLDGYNEKLFF	TRBV5-1	few	TRBJ1-4	.	14
TGTGCCAGCAGCTTAGAGGCAGGGCGGCATGAAAAACTGTTTTTT	CASSLEAGRHEKLFF	TRBV7-2	many	TRBJ1-4	.	15
TGTGCCAGTAGTATGGCAGGGGGCCCCTATCAGCCCCAGCATTTT	CASSMAGGPYQPQHF	TRBV19	.	TRBJ1-5	TRBD1	15
TGCAGTGCTAGAGCCAGCCACTATGGCTACACCTTC	CSARASHYGYTF	TRBV20-1	.	TRBJ1-2	.	12
TGTGCCAGTAGCGTCTCCTCTTATACAGGAAGCACAGATACGCAGTATTTT	CASSVSSYTGSTDTQYF	TRBV19	few	TRBJ2-3	.	17
TGTGCCAGCACAGACGTCGGAAACACCATATATTTT	CASTDVGNTIYF	TRBV6-2/TRBV6-3	few	TRBJ1-3	.	12
TGTGCCAGCAGCTTAGAAGGGGCAGGGATCGGGAACACTGAAGCTTTCTTT	CASSLEGAGIGNTEAFF	TRBV28	.	TRBJ1-1	.	17
TGTGCCAGCTCACCAAATACAGGTCGGGACACCGGGGAGCTGTTTTTT	CASSPNTGRDTGELFF	TRBV18	few	TRBJ2-2	.	16
TGTGCCAGCAGCTTAAACAGGGGATACACTGAAGCTTTCTTT	CASSLNRGYTEAFF	TRBV7-2	many	TRBJ1-1	TRBD1	14
TGTGCCAGCAACCAGAGCCCAGGGGCTCATAGTGGCTACACCTTC	CASNQSPGAHSGYTF	TRBV9	.	TRBJ1-2	.	15
TGTGCCAGCAGTGAATCAGGGACCAACACTGAAGCTTTCTTT	CASSESGTNTEAFF	TRBV25-1	many	TRBJ1-1	.	14
TGTGCCAGCGCCCAGGGGTTTAACTATGGCTACACCTTC	CASAQGFNYGYTF	TRBV12-3/TRBV12-4	few	TRBJ1-2	.	13
TGTGCCAGCAGCAAAGCCCTCCCGGGTAGGAATGAGCAGTTCTTC	CASSKALPGRNEQFF	TRBV21-1	.	TRBJ2-1	.	15
TGCAGTGCTAGAGAGTCAGGGGAGGAGACCCAGTACTTC	CSARESGEETQYF	TRBV20-1	many	TRBJ2-5	.	13
TGTGCCAGCAGCTTAATCCATAGGACATGGGAGACCCAGTACTTC	CASSLIHRTWETQYF	TRBV7-9	.	TRBJ2-5	.	15
TGTGCCAGCACCGGACAAACTGGGGCCAACGTCCTGACTTTC	CASTGQTGANVLTF	TRBV2	many	TRBJ2-6	.	14
TGTGCCAGCAGTTTTTCTACAGGAAGCATAGATACGCAGTATTTT	CASSFSTGSIDTQYF	TRBV12-3/TRBV12-4	.	TRBJ2-3	.	15
TGTGCCAGCAGCCAAGAGGGGAAAACCTACAATGAGCAGTTCTTC	CASSQEGKTYNEQFF	TRBV11-1	.	TRBJ2-1	.	15
TGCAGCGTTGAAGATCCGAGGGAGGCTAACTATGGCTACACCTTC	CSVEDPREANYGYTF	TRBV29-1	many	TRBJ1-2	.	15
TGTGCCAGCAGCGCAGGGACAGGCGATACGCAGTATTTT	CASSAGTGDTQYF	TRBV7-2	many	TRBJ2-3	TRBD1	13
TGCAGTGCTAGGGGCGGGAGCGGGATATCCTACAATGAGCAGTTCTTC	CSARGGSGISYNEQFF	TRBV20-1	few	TRBJ2-1	TRBD2	16
TGTGCCAGCAGCTTAGCGAGCAGGAGTTCGGAGACCCAGTACTTC	CASSLASRSSETQYF	TRBV7-9	few	TRBJ2-5	.	15
TGTGCCAGCACTTTGTCTGGGACTAGCAATACGCAGTATTTT	CASTLSGTSNTQYF	TRBV28	few	TRBJ2-3	TRBD2	14
TGTGCCAGCAGCTTAGAGGAGGGGTATTCACCCCTCCACTTT	CASSLEEGYSPLHF	TRBV7-2	.	TRBJ1-6	.	14
TGTGCCAGCAGTGTGAATAGCGGGACACTAACTACGAGGCAGTACTTC	CASSVNSGTLTTRQYF	TRBV6-6	.	TRBJ2-7	TRBD2	16
TGTGCCAGCAGCCCCGGGGGGTCTAGCAATCAGCCCCAGCATTTT	CASSPGGSSNQPQHF	TRBV7-2	many	TRBJ1-5	.	15
TGTGCCAGCTCACCTGCGCGGGGGAGCACAGATACGCAGTATTTT	CASSPARGSTDTQYF	TRBV18	few	TRBJ2-3	TRBD2	15
TGTGCCATCAGTGAGGGCAGGGAGGGCGGCTACACCTTC	CAISEGREGGYTF	TRBV10-3	.	TRBJ1-2	.	13
TGTGCCAGCAGCTGGGGGGCGAGGGCTTTCTTT	CASSWGARAFF	TRBV5-6	.	TRBJ1-1	.	11
TGTGCCAGCAGCTTAAGCCGGCCTGGTGTGGACAATGAGCAGTTCTTC	CASSLSRPGVDNEQFF	TRBV7-3	.	TRBJ2-1	.	16
TGCGCCAGCAGCTTAGGCAGGGAAAGCTCCGAGCAGTACTTC	CASSLGRESSEQYF	TRBV5-1	.	TRBJ2-7	.	14
TGTGCCAGCAGACCCAACAGGGCTATATCAGATACGCAGTATTTT	CASRPNRAISDTQYF	TRBV7-9	few	TRBJ2-3	.	15
TGTGCCAGCAGCTTAATCCGAACTACAGATACGCAGTATTTT	CASSLIRTTDTQYF	TRBV11-2	many	TRBJ2-3	.	14
TGTGCCAGCAGTGTGAAAACCGGACAGGGGGATCGAGGGAACACTGAAGCTTTCTTT	CASSVKTGQGDRGNTEAFF	TRBV6-4	many	TRBJ1-1	TRBD1	19
TGTGCCAGCTCACCTAGTTCACCCAACTACCTCTCTGGGGCCAACGTCCTGACTTTC	CASSPSSPNYLSGANVLTF	TRBV18	.	TRBJ2-6	.	19
TGTGCCAGCAGCTTAAGACCAGGGCTCGGGTCACCCCTCCACTTT	CASSLRPGLGSPLHF	TRBV7-9	few	TRBJ1-6	.	15
TGCGCCAGCAGGCTAGCGGGGAGCACAGATACGCAGTATTTT	CASRLAGSTDTQYF	TRBV5-1	many	TRBJ2-3	TRBD2	14
TGTGCCAGCAGCGGGGGCCCGATCTACGAGCAGTACTTC	CASSGGPIYEQYF	TRBV28	.	TRBJ2-7	.	13
TGTGCCAGCAGGTTGTCTGGAAACACCATATATTTT	CASRLSGNTIYF	TRBV12-3/TRBV12-4	few	TRBJ1-3	.	12
TGTGCCAGCAGCTTAGCCCAGGGGGCAACCGGGGAGCTGTTTTTT	CASSLAQGATGELFF	TRBV7-2	.	TRBJ2-2	TRBD1	15
TGTGCAATTAGGAGAGGGGGCGCATCGATGGATGAGCAGTTCTTC	CAIRRGGASMDEQFF	TRBV6-2/TRBV6-3	.	TRBJ2-1	TRBD1	15
TGTGCCAGCAGGCACGTTGGGGGCCACGAGCAGTACTTC	CASRHVGGHEQYF	TRBV7-9	few	TRBJ2-7	.	13
TGCAGTGCTAGAGACCGCCTTAAGAACACTGAAGCTTTCTTT	CSARDRLKNTEAFF	TRBV20-1	.	TRBJ1-1	.	14
TGTGCCTCTCGACAGGCGGCCTCTGGAAACACCATATATTTT	CASRQAASGNTIYF	TRBV19	few	TRBJ1-3	.	14
TGTGCCAGCAGCACTAGCGGGGATCCCTACAATGAGCAGTTCTTC	CASSTSGDPYNEQFF	TRBV7-2	many	TRBJ2-1	TRBD2	15
TGCAGTGCTAGAGATCAGGGGATGAACACTGAAGCTTTCTTT	CSARDQGMNTEAFF	TRBV20-1	many	TRBJ1-1	.	14
TGTGCCAGCAGTTTAACGGGGGGCCCTGAAGCTTTCTTT	CASSLTGGPEAFF	TRBV27	.	TRBJ1-1	.	13
TGTGCCAGCAGCGCTCCGGGACAGACCACCTACGAGCAGTACTTC	CASSAPGQTTYEQYF	TRBV28	few	TRBJ2-7	TRBD1	15
TGCAGTGCTAGGGCCGCCTACGAGCAGTACTTC	CSARAAYEQYF	TRBV20-1	few	TRBJ2-7	.	11
TGTGCCAGCTCGGGACAGGGGGCACTCTACGGTGAAAAACTGTTTTTT	CASSGQGALYGEKLFF	TRBV18	few	TRBJ1-4	TRBD1	16
TGTGCCAGCAGCTTATGGTCAACTAGCGCAGTCTCCTACGAGCAGTACTTC	CASSLWSTSAVSYEQYF	TRBV7-6	few	TRBJ2-7	TRBD2	17
TGCAGCGTTGGGACAGGGGGAAATTCACCCCTCCACTTT	CSVGTGGNSPLHF	TRBV29-1	.	TRBJ1-6	TRBD1	13